What follows is one T cell receptor (beta chain) and its context. Its antigen is unidentified. The data belong to a study of T cell responses to AZD1222 COVID-19 vaccine. This CDR3 has 16 residues. The V end lost 3 bases, the J end lost 2 bases, and 17 bases lay between the germline ends. Germline V gives CDR1 SGDLS, CDR2 YYNGEE. Method: immunoSEQ multiplex PCR; TCRdb's copy keeps in-frame clones and lacks some. The sample shows about 120,000 clones, approximately 90% of them seen only once. Whole-study findings and limits: A mostly white British donor set with more females was recruited, and clonal diversity was possibly underestimated.

The chain combines TRBV9 with TRBJ1-1, with a possible D match to TRBD1 (5 bases). The origin of this receptor is an adult in good health. The sample was peripheral blood, taken on day 0 of MenACWY control vaccination. The CDR3 coding sequence is TGTGCCAGCAGCGCCCTGCGTAAAGGGACCAACACTGAAGCTTTCTTT. It encodes CASSALRKGTNTEAFF.